The 12 T cell receptor beta chains below were found in one sample sequenced in a study of CD8+ T cells in alopecia areata. Extraction of RNA preceded its reverse transcription into cDNA, which served as the sequencing template. Assay: immunoSEQ multiplex PCR; the TCRdb copy retains only in-frame clones and omits some. The data hold 90,000 or so clones, with about 40% observed a single time. Noted treatment: oral pan-JAK inhibitor, 5-10 mg twice daily. Here the sequenced sample was CD8+ T cells sorted from blood, taken at week 24, from a patient treated with tofacitinib. These receptors were obtained from a human donor with alopecia areata.

This clone was seen a few times. This sequence joins TRBV28 and TRBJ1-4; no clear D gene. V was pared by 3 bases and J by 15 bases, with 14 bases between. This CDR3 region has 12 residues. In germline, CDR1 is MDHEN, CDR2 SYDVKM. The CDR3, as DNA: TGTGCCAGCAGTTTTGGCCGGGAGGCGGTGTTTTTT. Protein sequence: CASSFGREAVFF.

This chain uses TRBV4-1 with TRBJ2-7; 7 nucleotides agree with TRBD2. Trimming took 1 base from V and 0 from J; bases not matched to a gene: 3. The germline CDR1 and CDR2 sequences are MGHRA and YSYEKL. The length of the CDR3 is 15 residues. CDR3 protein: CASSQVAGPSYEQYF. The CDR3 nucleotides read TGCGCCAGCAGCCAAGTAGCGGGTCCCTCCTACGAGCAGTACTTC.

The V call is TRBV12-5, the J call TRBJ2-1; D may match TRBD1 or TRBD2 (6 bases each). This CDR3 comprises 14 residues. V lost 5 bases and J lost 7, with 15 bases in between. CDR1 is LGHNT, CDR2 FRNRAP, per germline. The CDR3 DNA is TGTGCTAGTGGTGTGGGGGGCTTCGGAAATGAGCAGTTCTTC. This translates into CASGVGGFGNEQFF.

The count of this clone is one. The germline gene is not matched at one end of the junction; a read error may be the cause. V usage is TRBV7-9 and J usage is TRBJ2-5; D unclear. Germline values: CDR1 SEHNR, CDR2 FQNEAQ (reference sequence). The CDR3 runs to 12 residues. CDR3 sequence reads: CASTWMPQGFDF. CDR3 in DNA: TGTGCCAGCACCTGGATGCCCCAAGGGTTCGACTTC.

The chain uses TRBV6-5 and TRBJ1-1; D possibly corresponds to TRBD1 (6 bases). Trimming left V 5 bases short and J 5 bases short, with 15 bases between. This CDR3 is 14 amino acids long. Germline V CDR1 and CDR2: MNHEY, SVGAGI. CDR3 nucleotides: TGTGCCAGCAGTCAAACAGGGATGGGAACTGAAGCTTTCTTT. Its protein product is CASSQTGMGTEAFF.

The gene calls are TRBV7-2 and TRBJ2-7, with 7 bases aligning to TRBD1. With V trimmed by 5 bases and J by 3 bases, 7 bases remained unmatched. Germline-derived CDR1 and CDR2 are SGHTA and FQGNSA. There are 14 residues in the CDR3. This CDR3 is CASSRGQPYYEQYF. The CDR3 region has the DNA TGTGCCAGCAGCCGGGGACAGCCTTACTACGAGCAGTACTTC.

This sequence joins TRBV11-2 and TRBJ2-7, with a tentative D call TRBD1 (5 bases). CDR1 is SGHAT, CDR2 FQNNGV, per germline. V was clipped by 1 base and J by 2 bases, with 9 bases between them. The CDR3 has 14 amino acids. The CDR3 sequence: CASSLGLGPYEQYF. Written as DNA, the CDR3 is TGTGCCAGCAGCTTAGGTTTGGGGCCCTACGAGCAGTACTTC.

The V call is TRBV7-9, the J call TRBJ1-4; 9 positions match TRBD1. Per germline, CDR1 SEHNR and CDR2 FQNEAQ (reference sequence). The CDR3 length is 14 residues. With V trimmed by 5 bases and J by 8 bases, 6 bases remained unmatched. CDR3 protein: CASSKQGADEKLFF. DNA for the CDR3: TGTGCCAGCAGCAAACAGGGGGCTGACGAAAAACTGTTTTTT.

This clone has a handful of counts. J is TRBJ1-5 and V is TRBV28; no clear D. CDR3 size: 14 residues. From germline, CDR1 is MDHEN and CDR2 SYDVKM. V was cut by 5 bases and J by 2 bases, with 10 bases left in between. For the CDR3, the DNA is TGTGCCAGCAGTCCTCGGGTCGGCAATCAGCCCCAGCATTTT. Protein: CASSPRVGNQPQHF.

This chain links TRBV28 with TRBJ2-2, with TRBD1 as a possible D gene (5 bases). CDR3 length: 15 amino acids. Germline V gene sequence: CDR1 MDHEN, CDR2 SYDVKM. Trimming took 5 bases from V and 2 from J, leaving 12 bases between them. This chain's CDR3 is CASSHPTENTGELFF. CDR3 sequence (DNA): TGTGCCAGCAGTCATCCGACAGAAAACACCGGGGAGCTGTTTTTT.

This chain connects TRBV7-9 to TRBJ2-7; D is ambiguous. The CDR3 spans 12 residues. V was trimmed by 1 base and J by 9 bases, leaving 10 bases between them. Per germline, CDR1 SEHNR and CDR2 FQNEAQ (reference sequence). This CDR3 reads CASSLGSFGQYF. In DNA, the CDR3 is TGTGCCAGCAGCTTAGGAAGTTTTGGGCAGTACTTC.

The V gene is TRBV30, the J gene TRBJ1-4; possibly TRBD1 for D (5 bases). The CDR3 length is 14 residues. The germline CDR1 and CDR2 sequences are GTSNPN and SVGIG (reference sequence). V was trimmed by 7 bases and J by 7 bases, leaving 19 bases between them. In DNA, the CDR3 is TGTGCCTCAAACCCGGGGGAGGAAGGTGAAAAACTGTTTTTT. Translated: CASNPGEEGEKLFF.